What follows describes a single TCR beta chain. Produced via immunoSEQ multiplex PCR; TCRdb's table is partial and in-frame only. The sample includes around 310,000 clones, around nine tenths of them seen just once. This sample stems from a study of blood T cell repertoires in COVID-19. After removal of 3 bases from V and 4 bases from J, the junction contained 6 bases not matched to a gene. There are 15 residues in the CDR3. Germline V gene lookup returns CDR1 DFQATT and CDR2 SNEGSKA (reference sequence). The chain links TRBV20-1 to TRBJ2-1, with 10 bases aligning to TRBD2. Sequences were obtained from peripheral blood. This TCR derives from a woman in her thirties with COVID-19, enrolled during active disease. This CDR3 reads CSASFASGGYNEQFF. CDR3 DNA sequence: TGCAGTGCTAGTTTCGCTAGCGGGGGATACAATGAGCAGTTCTTC.